The 12 T cell receptor beta chains listed next were all sequenced from one sample in a study of T-cell memory formation after mild COVID-19. TCRdb independently ran MiXCR on the 5' RACE reads; one entry per CDR3 protein. The sample includes about 610,000 distinct CDR3 sequences, 17% of them seen just once. The sequencing sample was made of PBMCs or a T cell subset sorted from them (not recorded which). Receptor source: an adult woman who had mild COVID-19 (a few samples of this study predate the infection). Cell type and time point are not known.

This clonotype has just one count. The chain couples TRBV29-1 to TRBJ1-2; the D gene is possibly TRBD1 (6 bases). Per germline, CDR1 SQVTM and CDR2 ANQGSEA. CDR3 size: 12 residues. The V end lost 4 bases, the J end lost 4 bases, and 10 bases lay between the germline ends. The CDR3 loop is CSVVGGTYGYTF. The CDR3 region has the DNA TGCAGCGTTGTAGGGGGAACCTATGGCTACACCTTC.

This clonotype was counted only a few times. This chain links TRBV30 with TRBJ2-5, with D possibly TRBD2 on 5 matching bases. V dropped 4 bases and J dropped 8 bases, with 17 bases sitting between them. The CDR3 sequence is 13 residues long. Germline CDR1 and CDR2: GTSNPN and SVGIG (reference sequence). Here the CDR3 reads CAWTLGVLGTQYF. The DNA of the CDR3 is TGTGCCTGGACCCTCGGGGTTTTGGGAACCCAGTACTTC.

There are a few counts of this clonotype. The genes are TRBV7-9 and TRBJ1-5, with D hard to call. The V gene's germline CDR1 is SEHNR and CDR2 FQNEAQ (reference sequence). CDR3 size: 12 residues. V was trimmed by 5 bases and J by 7 bases, leaving 9 bases between them. CDR3 sequence (DNA): TGTGCCAGCAGCATGAGATACCAGCCCCAGCATTTT. Its translation: CASSMRYQPQHF.

This clonotype has more than one count but fewer than ten. The chain uses TRBV3-1 and TRBJ1-1; D gene ambiguous. CDR1 LGHDT and CDR2 YNNKEL come from the germline V gene (reference sequence). CDR3 size: 14 residues. V was pared by 1 base and J by 7 bases, with 13 bases between. CDR3 DNA sequence: TGTGCCAGCAGCCAAGTGCCCACTACAAATGAAGCTTTCTTT. Translation: CASSQVPTTNEAFF.

This clonotype was seen only a few times. The chain is built from TRBV3-1 and TRBJ1-3; D uncertain. Trimming pared 3 bases from V and 0 bases from J, leaving 3 bases between. The CDR3 consists of 13 residues. Germline V gene data show CDR1 as LGHDT and CDR2 as YNNKEL (reference sequence). The chain's CDR3 is CASSQPSGNTIYF. DNA for the CDR3: TGTGCCAGCAGCCAGCCCTCTGGAAACACCATATATTTT.

This clonotype was detected ten times or more. CDR3 DNA: TGTGCCAGCAGCCTAGCGGGAAGCGAAGAGACCCAGTACTTC. Its protein product is CASSLAGSEETQYF. This chain links TRBV12-3 or TRBV12-4 with TRBJ2-5; 9 bases align to TRBD2. J gave up 3 bases and V 6 bases, and 5 bases lay outside the gene matches. The CDR3 has 14 residues.

A few counts support this clonotype. The rearrangement links TRBV7-2 to TRBJ1-1; a weak D match, TRBD1 (6 bases). This CDR3 region has 14 residues. V gave up 7 bases and J gave up 7 bases, with 19 bases separating them. From germline, CDR1 is SGHTA and CDR2 FQGNSA. The CDR3 protein is CASNQSPGASEAFF. The CDR3 DNA follows: TGTGCCAGCAACCAGTCTCCAGGGGCAAGTGAAGCTTTCTTT.

This clonotype has a count of ten or more. The V gene is TRBV12-3 or TRBV12-4, the J gene TRBJ2-5; the match to TRBD2 covers 8 bases. V lost 6 bases, J lost 5 bases, and 5 bases stayed unmatched. The CDR3 loop spans 13 amino acids. DNA of the CDR3: TGTGCCAGCAGCGGGGGGGCCCGGGAGACCCAGTACTTC. Residues: CASSGGARETQYF.

The rearrangement uses TRBV5-4 and TRBJ2-7; D gene ambiguous. Germline CDR1 and CDR2: SGHNT and YYREEE (reference sequence). The V end lost 0 bases, the J end lost 0 bases, and 10 bases lay between the germline ends. The CDR3 extends over 15 amino acids. The CDR3 DNA reads as TGTGCCAGCAGCTTGGTGAGCCAGTCCTCCTACGAGCAGTACTTC. Encoded protein: CASSLVSQSSYEQYF.

This clonotype was counted a few times. The genes are TRBV27 and TRBJ1-4; D is ambiguous. Per germline, CDR1 MNHEY and CDR2 SMNVEV (reference sequence). Trimming stripped 5 bases from V and 5 bases from J, with 9 bases between. The CDR3 length is 13 residues. In nucleotides, the CDR3 is TGTGCCAGCAGTCCCTCGAGGAATGAAAAACTGTTTTTT. Its protein product is CASSPSRNEKLFF.

This clonotype has more than one count but fewer than ten. This chain uses TRBV18 with TRBJ1-1, with unresolved D. The CDR3 is made up of 13 amino acids. CDR1 and CDR2 from the germline V gene are KGHSH and LQKENI. The V gene lost 2 bases and the J gene lost 5 bases, with 9 bases spanning the gap. The CDR3 nucleotides are TGTGCCAGCTCACCAAACGGTTTTACTGAAGCTTTCTTT. Translating gives CASSPNGFTEAFF.

The chain uses TRBV24-1 and TRBJ2-2, with TRBD1 as a possible D gene (6 bases). The CDR3 totals 17 residues. CDR1 is KGHDR, CDR2 SFDVKD, per germline. The V end lost 5 bases, the J end lost 0 bases, and 15 bases lay between the germline ends. The CDR3 DNA is TGTGCCACCAGTGCGGGGATCCAGGGGTCGAACACCGGGGAGCTGTTTTTT. Amino acid sequence: CATSAGIQGSNTGELFF.